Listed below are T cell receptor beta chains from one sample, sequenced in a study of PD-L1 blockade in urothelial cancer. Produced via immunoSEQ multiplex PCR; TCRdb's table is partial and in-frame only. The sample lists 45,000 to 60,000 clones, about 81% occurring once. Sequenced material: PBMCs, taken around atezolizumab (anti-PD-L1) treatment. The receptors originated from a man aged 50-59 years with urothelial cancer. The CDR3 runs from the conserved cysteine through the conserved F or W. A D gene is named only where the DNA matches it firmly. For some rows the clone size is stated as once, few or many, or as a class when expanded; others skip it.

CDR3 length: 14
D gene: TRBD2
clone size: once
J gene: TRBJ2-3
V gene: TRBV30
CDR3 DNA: TGTGCCTGGAGAAAGATAGCGGGAGGAGATACGCAGTATTTT
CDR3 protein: CAWRKIAGGDTQYF

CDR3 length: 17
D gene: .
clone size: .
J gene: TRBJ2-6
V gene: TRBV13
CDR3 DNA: TGTGCCAGCAGCGCCCCGACAGGCCTCTCTGGGGCCAACGTCCTGACTTTC
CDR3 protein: CASSAPTGLSGANVLTF

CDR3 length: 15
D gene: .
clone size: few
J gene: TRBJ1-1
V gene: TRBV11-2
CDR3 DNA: TGTGCCAGCAGCTCACCACAGAAGTTGGGCACTGAAGCTTTCTTT
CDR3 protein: CASSSPQKLGTEAFF

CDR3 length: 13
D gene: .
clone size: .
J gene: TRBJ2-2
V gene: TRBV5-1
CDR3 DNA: TGCGCCAGCAGCTTGGCTCGCGCCGGGGAGCTGTTTTTT
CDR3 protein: CASSLARAGELFF

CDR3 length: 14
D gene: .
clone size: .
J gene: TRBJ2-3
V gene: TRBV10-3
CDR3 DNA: TGTGCCATCAGAGCTACGCTATCATCAGATACGCAGTATTTT
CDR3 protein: CAIRATLSSDTQYF

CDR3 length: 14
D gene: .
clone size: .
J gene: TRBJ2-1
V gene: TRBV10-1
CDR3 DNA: TGCGCCAGCAGTCCCTCGGCGGGTGGCAATGAGCAGTTCTTC
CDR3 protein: CASSPSAGGNEQFF

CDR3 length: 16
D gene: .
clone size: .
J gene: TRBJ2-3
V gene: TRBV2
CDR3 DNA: TGTGCCAGCAGTGACAACAGCGGGCGGAGCTCAGATACGCAGTATTTT
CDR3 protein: CASSDNSGRSSDTQYF

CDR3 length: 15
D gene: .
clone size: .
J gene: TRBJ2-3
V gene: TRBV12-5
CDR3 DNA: TGTGCTAGTGGCCTAGGGGGGGGGCACACAGATACGCAGTATTTT
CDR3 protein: CASGLGGGHTDTQYF

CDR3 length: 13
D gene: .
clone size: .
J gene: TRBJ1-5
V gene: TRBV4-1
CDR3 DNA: TGCGCCAGCAGCCAAGAGGTAGATCAGCCCCAGCATTTT
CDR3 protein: CASSQEVDQPQHF

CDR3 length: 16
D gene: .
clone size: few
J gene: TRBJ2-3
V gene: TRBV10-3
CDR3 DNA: TGTGCCATCAGTGAGATGGAGACTTCTAGCACAGATACGCAGTATTTT
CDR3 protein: CAISEMETSSTDTQYF

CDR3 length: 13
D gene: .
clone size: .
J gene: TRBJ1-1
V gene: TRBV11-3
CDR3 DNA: TGTGCCAGCAGCCCGGGTCCGAACACTGAAGCTTTCTTT
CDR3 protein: CASSPGPNTEAFF

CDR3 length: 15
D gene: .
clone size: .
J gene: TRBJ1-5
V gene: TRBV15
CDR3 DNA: TGTGCCACCAGCAGAGATCCGCGGGGGAATCAGCCCCAGCATTTT
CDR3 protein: CATSRDPRGNQPQHF

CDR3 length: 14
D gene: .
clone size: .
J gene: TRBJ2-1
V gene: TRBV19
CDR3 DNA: TGTGCCAGTAGTATAGATAGGGTTCAGGGCGAGCAGTTCTTC
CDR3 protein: CASSIDRVQGEQFF

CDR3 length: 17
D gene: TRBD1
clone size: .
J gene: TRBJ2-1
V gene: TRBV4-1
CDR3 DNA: TGCGCCAGCAGCCAAGATCTAGTGACAGGGACCTACAATGAGCAGTTCTTC
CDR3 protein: CASSQDLVTGTYNEQFF

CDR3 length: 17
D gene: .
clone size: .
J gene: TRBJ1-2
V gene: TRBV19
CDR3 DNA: TGTGCCAGTAGCCCTTTGCGCTTTAGCGCCCCGAACTATGGCTACACCTTC
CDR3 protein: CASSPLRFSAPNYGYTF

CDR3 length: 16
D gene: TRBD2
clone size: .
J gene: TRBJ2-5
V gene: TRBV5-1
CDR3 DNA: TGCGCCAGCAGCTTGGGACTAGCGGGAGCCCAAGAGACCCAGTACTTC
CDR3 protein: CASSLGLAGAQETQYF

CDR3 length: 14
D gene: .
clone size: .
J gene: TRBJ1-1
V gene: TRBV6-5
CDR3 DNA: TGTGCCAGCAGCCCGGCTAGGGGGTACACTGAAGCTTTCTTT
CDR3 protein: CASSPARGYTEAFF

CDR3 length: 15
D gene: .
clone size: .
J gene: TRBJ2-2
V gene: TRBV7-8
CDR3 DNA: TGTGCCAGCAGCTTAAGTACAGGGTTGACCGGGGAGCTGTTTTTT
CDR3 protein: CASSLSTGLTGELFF

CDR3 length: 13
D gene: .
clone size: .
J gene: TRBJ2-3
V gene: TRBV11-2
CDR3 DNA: TGTGCCAGCAGCACACCGGGACTTCCTAGCCCCTATTTT
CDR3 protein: CASSTPGLPSPYF

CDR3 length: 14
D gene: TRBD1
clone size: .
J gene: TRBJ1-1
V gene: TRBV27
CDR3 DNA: TGTGCCAGTGGACAGGGCGTCTCCGTAGTGGAAGCTTTCTTT
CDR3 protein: CASGQGVSVVEAFF

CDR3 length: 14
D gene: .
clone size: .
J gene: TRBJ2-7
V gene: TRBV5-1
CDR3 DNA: TGCGCCAGCAGCTTGGGTGACTTTTCCTACGAGCAGTACTTC
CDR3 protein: CASSLGDFSYEQYF

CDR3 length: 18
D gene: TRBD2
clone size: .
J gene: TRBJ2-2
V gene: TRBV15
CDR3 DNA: TGTGCCACCAGCAGAGCGGAACTAGCGGGAGGGTCCACCGGGGAGCTGTTTTTT
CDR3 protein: CATSRAELAGGSTGELFF

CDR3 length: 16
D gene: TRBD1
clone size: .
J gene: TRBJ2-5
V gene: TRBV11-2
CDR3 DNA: TGTGCCAGCAGCTTAGTTGGAGGGACAGGGCAAGAGACCCAGTACTTC
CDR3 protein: CASSLVGGTGQETQYF

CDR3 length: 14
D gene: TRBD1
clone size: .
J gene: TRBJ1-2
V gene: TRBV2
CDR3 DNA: TGTGCCAACCCGGGACAGGGAAACGCCTATGGCTACACCTTC
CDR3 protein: CANPGQGNAYGYTF

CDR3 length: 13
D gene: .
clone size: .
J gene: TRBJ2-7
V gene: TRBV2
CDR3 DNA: TGTGCCAGCAGTGGAGGGTACCCCTACGAGCAGTACTTC
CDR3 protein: CASSGGYPYEQYF

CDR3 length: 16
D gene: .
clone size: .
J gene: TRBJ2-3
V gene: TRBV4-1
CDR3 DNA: TGCGCCAGCAGCCCGTCACCCGGGACTAGCACAGATACGCAGTATTTT
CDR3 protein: CASSPSPGTSTDTQYF

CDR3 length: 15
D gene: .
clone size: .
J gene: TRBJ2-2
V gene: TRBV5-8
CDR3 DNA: TGTGCCAGCAGCCCCCGGCAGGGTCTATCCGGGGAGCTGTTTTTT
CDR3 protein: CASSPRQGLSGELFF

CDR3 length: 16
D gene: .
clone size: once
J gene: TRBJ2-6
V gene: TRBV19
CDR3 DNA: TGTGCCAGTAGTCCGACCCAGGACTCGAGGGCCAACGTCCTGACTTTC
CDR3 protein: CASSPTQDSRANVLTF

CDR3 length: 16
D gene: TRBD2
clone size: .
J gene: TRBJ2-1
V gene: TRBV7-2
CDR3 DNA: TGTGCCAGCAGCTTAGAGGTCCTAGCGGGGGGGCGAGGGCAGTTCTTC
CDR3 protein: CASSLEVLAGGRGQFF

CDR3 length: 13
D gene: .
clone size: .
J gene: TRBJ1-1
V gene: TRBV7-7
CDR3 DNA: TGTGCTAGCAGCTTAACGGTCAACACTGAAGCTTTCTTT
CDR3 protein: CASSLTVNTEAFF

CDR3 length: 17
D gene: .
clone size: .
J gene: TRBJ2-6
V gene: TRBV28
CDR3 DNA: TGTGCCAGCAGTGCAGGGACTGGTACCTCTGGGGCCAACGTCCTGACTTTC
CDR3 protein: CASSAGTGTSGANVLTF

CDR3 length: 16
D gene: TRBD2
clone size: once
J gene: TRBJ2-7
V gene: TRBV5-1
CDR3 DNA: TGCGCCAGCAGCTCCCGGCCTAATAGCGGGAGTGACGAGCAGTACTTC
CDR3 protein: CASSSRPNSGSDEQYF

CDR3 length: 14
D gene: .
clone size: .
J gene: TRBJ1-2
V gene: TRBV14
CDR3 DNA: TGTGCCAGCAGCCAGCAAACGGGGGTCGGTGGCTACACCTTC
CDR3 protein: CASSQQTGVGGYTF

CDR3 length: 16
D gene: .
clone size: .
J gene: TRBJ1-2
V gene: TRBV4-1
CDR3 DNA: TGCGCCAGCAGCCACCAATTAAGGAGGGAGAACTATGGCTACACCTTC
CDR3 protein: CASSHQLRRENYGYTF

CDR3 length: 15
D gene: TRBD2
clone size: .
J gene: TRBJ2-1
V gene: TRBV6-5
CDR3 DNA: TGTGCCAGCAGGAGATCTAGCGGGAGGAGCAATGAGCAGTTCTTC
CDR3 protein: CASRRSSGRSNEQFF

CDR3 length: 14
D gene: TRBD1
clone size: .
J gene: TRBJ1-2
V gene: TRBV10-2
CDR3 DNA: TGCGCCACCTCAGCTTTACAGGGGAGCTATGGCTACACCTTC
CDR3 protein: CATSALQGSYGYTF

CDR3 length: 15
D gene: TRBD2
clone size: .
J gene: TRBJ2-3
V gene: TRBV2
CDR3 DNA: TGTGCCAGCAGGATTAAGGCGGGGGGGACAGATACGCAGTATTTT
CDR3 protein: CASRIKAGGTDTQYF

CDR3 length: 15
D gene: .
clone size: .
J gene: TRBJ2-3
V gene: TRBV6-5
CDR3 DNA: TGTGCCAGCGCCATCCCTGGGGGGGGCCGCAATACGCAGTATTTT
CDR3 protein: CASAIPGGGRNTQYF

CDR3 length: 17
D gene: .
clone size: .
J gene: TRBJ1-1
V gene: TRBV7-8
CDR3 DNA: TGTGCCAGCAGCTTAGATAACCCAGACAGGTGGGACACTGAAGCTTTCTTT
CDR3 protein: CASSLDNPDRWDTEAFF

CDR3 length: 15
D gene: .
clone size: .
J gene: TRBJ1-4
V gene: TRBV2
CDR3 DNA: TGTGCCAGCAGCGCGACAGACTCAACTAATGAAAAACTGTTTTTT
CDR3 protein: CASSATDSTNEKLFF

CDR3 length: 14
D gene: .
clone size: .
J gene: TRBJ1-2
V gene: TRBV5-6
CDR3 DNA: TGTGCCAGCAGCTTGGGAAGGGGAAAGAGTGGCTACACCTTC
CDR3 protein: CASSLGRGKSGYTF

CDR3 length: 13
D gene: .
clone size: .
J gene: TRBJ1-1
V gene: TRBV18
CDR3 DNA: TGTGCCACCATGGGGGGTAGAAACACTGAAGCTTTCTTT
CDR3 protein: CATMGGRNTEAFF

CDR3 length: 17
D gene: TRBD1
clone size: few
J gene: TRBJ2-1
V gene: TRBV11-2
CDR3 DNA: TGTGCCAGCAGCCAGGGACAGGCCCCGACCCACTACAATGAGCAGTTCTTC
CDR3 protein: CASSQGQAPTHYNEQFF

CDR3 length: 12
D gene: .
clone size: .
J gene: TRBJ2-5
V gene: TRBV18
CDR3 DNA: TGTGCCAGCTCACCTCAGGGAGAGACCCAGTACTTC
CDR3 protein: CASSPQGETQYF

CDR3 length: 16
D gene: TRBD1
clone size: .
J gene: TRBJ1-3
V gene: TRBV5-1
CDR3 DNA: TGCGCCAGCAGCTTGACAGGGGGCATCTCTGGAAACACCATATATTTT
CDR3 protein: CASSLTGGISGNTIYF

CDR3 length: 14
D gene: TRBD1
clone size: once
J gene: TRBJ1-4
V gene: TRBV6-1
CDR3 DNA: TGTGCCAGCAGATCCGGGACAGGGGGGGAAAAACTGTTTTTT
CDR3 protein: CASRSGTGGEKLFF

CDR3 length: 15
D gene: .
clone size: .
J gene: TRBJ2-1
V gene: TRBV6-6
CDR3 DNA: TGTGCCAGCAGTTACTCATATAGCGGCTACAATGAGCAGTTCTTC
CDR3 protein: CASSYSYSGYNEQFF

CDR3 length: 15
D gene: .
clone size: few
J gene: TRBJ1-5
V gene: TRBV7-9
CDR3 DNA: TGTGCCAGCAGCTCCGCTACAGGGACCCCGGGGCCCCAGCATTTT
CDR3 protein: CASSSATGTPGPQHF